The 13 T cell receptor beta chains given below trace back to one sample, sequenced in a study of vaccination and CD4 T cells after COVID-19. Stated treatment: roughly 11-day PBMC culture with coronavirus spike peptide pools or control peptides (ViraFEST assay). These receptors have no identified antigens. The Oncomine TCR Beta short-read assay sequenced DNA from cultured CD4+ T cells. TCRdb analysed the PCR reads with MiXCR anew, one entry per CDR3 protein. The sample yields 20,000 to 25,000 distinct CDR3 sequences, around 45% seen once. The input for sequencing was CD4+ T cells from blood, cultured in vitro, taken before SARS-CoV-2 vaccination. The receptors come from a human donor who received a COVID-19 vaccine.

The chain is built from TRBV18 and TRBJ2-5; D is perhaps TRBD1 (6 bases). Germline V gives CDR1 KGHSH, CDR2 LQKENI. Trimming stripped 6 bases from V and 0 bases from J, with 14 bases between. The CDR3 is 15 residues long. CDR3 amino acids: CASSRDQGNQETQYF. The CDR3 region has the DNA TGTGCCAGCTCCCGAGACCAGGGGAACCAAGAGACCCAGTACTTC.

The chain couples TRBV7-9 to TRBJ2-1, with a possible D match to TRBD1 (6 bases). Per the germline V gene, CDR1 is SEHNR and CDR2 is FQNEAQ (reference sequence). CDR3 length: 13 residues. Trimming took off 3 bases at V and 5 bases at J, with 8 bases between the two ends. The CDR3: CASSFYRDNEQFF. In DNA form, the CDR3 reads TGTGCCAGCAGCTTCTACAGGGACAATGAGCAGTTCTTC.

This clonotype came up a few times. V is TRBV20-1 and J is TRBJ2-7, with 7 bases identical to TRBD1. With 0 bases clipped from V and 7 bases from J, the junction kept 18 bases outside the gene matches. The length of the CDR3 is 17 residues. Per the germline V gene, CDR1 is DFQATT and CDR2 is SNEGSKA (reference sequence). Here the CDR3 DNA reads TGCAGTGCTAGAGATCGTCGGACAGGCTATTCACCGGGGGAGCAGTACTTC. Residues: CSARDRRTGYSPGEQYF.

V is TRBV7-2 and J is TRBJ2-5; 7 nucleotides line up with TRBD2. Germline values: CDR1 SGHTA, CDR2 FQGNSA. Germline trimming cut 3 bases from V and 6 bases from J; bases unmatched to any gene: 4. This CDR3 has 13 amino acids. The CDR3 DNA reads TGTGCCAGCAGCTTTTCCGGGGGGAAGACCCAGTACTTC. It codes for CASSFSGGKTQYF.

J is TRBJ2-5 and V is TRBV10-1; perhaps D is TRBD1 or TRBD2 (5 bases each). V gave up 4 bases and J gave up 1 base, with 10 bases separating them. The CDR3 spans 14 residues. CDR1 and CDR2 from the germline V gene are WNHNN and SYGVQD (reference sequence). In nucleotides, the CDR3 is TGCGCCAGCAGTGTTGGGGGAACCCAAGAGACCCAGTACTTC. This codes for CASSVGGTQETQYF.

The genes are TRBV7-8 and TRBJ2-1, with D perhaps TRBD2 (6 bases). This CDR3 spans 13 amino acids. Trimming removed 5 bases from V and 7 bases from J, with 12 bases in between. Looked up from germline, CDR1 is SGHVS and CDR2 is FQNEAQ. The CDR3 is CASSPPEGNEQFF. CDR3 DNA sequence: TGTGCCAGCAGCCCTCCGGAGGGGAATGAGCAGTTCTTC.

This chain uses TRBV20-1 with TRBJ2-7; D is undetermined. The CDR3 has 13 residues. Germline V gene data show CDR1 as DFQATT and CDR2 as SNEGSKA (reference sequence). Trimming removed 3 bases at V and 2 bases at J, with 11 bases between. In nucleotides, the CDR3 is TGCAGTGCTAGTGATAGGGATCCCTACGAGCAGTACTTC. It encodes CSASDRDPYEQYF.

The rearrangement joins TRBV19 to TRBJ1-1; 7 nucleotides align to TRBD1. Germline CDR1 LNHDA, CDR2 SQIVND (reference sequence). The V and J ends lost 7 bases and 12 bases, in that order; junction bases with no gene match: 23. This CDR3 is built from 16 residues. This CDR3 is CASNQASPGGVLATFF. CDR3 DNA: TGTGCCAGTAACCAAGCATCCCCAGGGGGGGTCTTGGCAACTTTCTTT.

The chain uses TRBV10-3 and TRBJ1-1, with D perhaps matching TRBD1 (5 bases). Germline-derived CDR1 and CDR2 are ENHRY and SYGVKD. The CDR3 totals 15 residues. The V end was cut by 6 bases, the J end by 6 bases, with 20 bases between. CDR3 amino acids: CAIRPPEGAAAEAFF. The CDR3 bases are TGTGCCATCAGGCCCCCGGAAGGGGCGGCGGCTGAAGCTTTCTTT.

As DNA, the CDR3 is TGTGCCTGGAGTGTATTGGGGAGTAATAATTCACCCCTCCACTTT. Its translation is CAWSVLGSNNSPLHF. The gene calls are TRBV30 and TRBJ1-6; D not resolved. Germline V gives CDR1 GTSNPN, CDR2 SVGIG (reference sequence). CDR3 length: 15 amino acids. Trimming shortened V by 0 bases and J by 5 bases, and 11 bases separated the two germline ends.

This rearrangement joins TRBV6-5 to TRBJ2-1; 12 bases are shared with TRBD2. With 0 bases clipped from V and 7 bases from J, the junction kept 7 bases outside the gene matches. Germline values: CDR1 MNHEY, CDR2 SVGAGI. CDR3 length equals 17 residues. In DNA, the CDR3 is TGTGCCAGCAGTTACTCGCTAGCGGGGGGGCCGAGTAATGAGCAGTTCTTC. It encodes CASSYSLAGGPSNEQFF.

The table lists this clonotype with a few counts. V and J are TRBV7-2 and TRBJ1-3; D might be TRBD1 (5 bases). The ends were cut back, 5 bases at V and 0 bases at J, with 11 bases in the middle. This CDR3 region has 15 residues. The germline V gene encodes CDR1 SGHTA and CDR2 FQGNSA. The CDR3 DNA is TGTGCCAGCAGCCTTGGACACATCTCTGGAAACACCATATATTTT. Encoded protein: CASSLGHISGNTIYF.

This clonotype was detected a few times. The chain uses TRBV6-2 or TRBV6-3 and TRBJ2-7, with 7 bases that match TRBD2. V shed 0 bases, J shed 1 base, and the junction held 0 bases outside the gene matches. Per the germline V gene, CDR1 is MNHEY and CDR2 is SVGEGT. The CDR3 is made up of 14 amino acids. CDR3 nucleotides: TGTGCCAGCAGTTACTCCGGGAGGTCCTACGAGCAGTACTTC. Encoded protein: CASSYSGRSYEQYF.